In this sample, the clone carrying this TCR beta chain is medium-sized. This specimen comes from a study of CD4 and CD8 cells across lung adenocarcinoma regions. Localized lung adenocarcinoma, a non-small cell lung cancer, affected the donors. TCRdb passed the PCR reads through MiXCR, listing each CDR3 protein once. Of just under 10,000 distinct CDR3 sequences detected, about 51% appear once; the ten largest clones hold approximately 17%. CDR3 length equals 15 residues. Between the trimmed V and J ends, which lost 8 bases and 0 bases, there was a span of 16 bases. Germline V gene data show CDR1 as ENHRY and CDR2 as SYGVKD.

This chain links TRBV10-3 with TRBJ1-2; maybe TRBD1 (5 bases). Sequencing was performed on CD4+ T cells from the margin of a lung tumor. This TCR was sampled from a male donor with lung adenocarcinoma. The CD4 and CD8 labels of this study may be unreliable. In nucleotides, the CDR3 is TGTGCCATCTCTTCCTGGACATCACCTAACTATGGCTACACCTTC. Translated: CAISSWTSPNYGYTF.